This T cell receptor beta chain originates from a study of T cell responses to AZD1222 COVID-19 vaccine. This CDR3 is built from 13 residues. The V gene lost 5 bases and the J gene lost 3 bases, with 8 bases spanning the gap. Germline V lookup: CDR1 MNHEY, CDR2 SMNVEV (reference sequence). The assay was immunoSEQ multiplex PCR, and TCRdb's table has in-frame clones only and misses some. The sample gives some 150,000 clones, approximately 90% of which show up once; around 2% is in the top ten. V usage is TRBV27 and J usage is TRBJ1-3; D remains ambiguous. This sample comprised peripheral blood, obtained on day 0 of AZD1222 vaccination. The source is an adult in good health. As DNA, the CDR3 is TGTGCCAGCAGTGCTCTAGATGGAAACACCATATATTTT. This sequence encodes CASSALDGNTIYF.